This T cell receptor (beta chain) was found in a study of blood T cell repertoires in COVID-19. Background on the study: Material from acute and convalescent COVID-19 was sourced from the United States, Italy and Spain.

Original processing notes: The authors estimated nucleated cell counts from reference gene primer amplification. Sequenced by immunoSEQ multiplex PCR; TCRdb stores in-frame clones only, minus some. Clonal size and the V and J genes are those of that table, whereas D and trimming came from the DNA. The sample contains 35,000 to 45,000 clones, about 85% of which appear only once. Germline V lookup: CDR1 MGHRA, CDR2 YSYEKL. This CDR3 has 16 residues. The V gene end was trimmed by 0 bases and the J gene end by 8 bases; junction bases not matched to a gene: 8. This clone has only one observation. This sequence was found in an elderly woman with acute or convalescent COVID-19. The chain combines TRBV4-1 with TRBJ2-1; TRBD2 matches 9 bases. The sequenced sample consisted of peripheral blood. The DNA for the CDR3 is TGCGCCAGCAGCCAAGATTCTAGCGGGACTACCCATGAGCAGTTCTTC. The encoded protein is CASSQDSSGTTHEQFF.